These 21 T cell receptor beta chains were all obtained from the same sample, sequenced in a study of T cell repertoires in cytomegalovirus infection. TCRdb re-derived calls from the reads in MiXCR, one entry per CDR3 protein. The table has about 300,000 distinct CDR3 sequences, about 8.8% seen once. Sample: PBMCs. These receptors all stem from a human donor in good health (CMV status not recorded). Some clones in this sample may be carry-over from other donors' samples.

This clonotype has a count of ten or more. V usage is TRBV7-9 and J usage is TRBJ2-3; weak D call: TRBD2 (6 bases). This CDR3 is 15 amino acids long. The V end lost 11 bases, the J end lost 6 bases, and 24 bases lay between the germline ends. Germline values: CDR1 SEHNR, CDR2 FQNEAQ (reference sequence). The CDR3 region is CAVPGRRRVTDTQYF. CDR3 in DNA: TGTGCCGTACCGGGCCGGAGGAGGGTCACGGATACGCAGTATTTT. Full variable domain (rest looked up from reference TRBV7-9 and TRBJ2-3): DTGVSQNPRHKITKRGQNVTFRCDPISEHNRLYWYRQTLGQGPEFLTYFQNEAQLEKSRLLSDRFSAERPKGSFSTLEIQRTEQGDSAMYLCAVPGRRRVTDTQYFGPGTRLTVL.

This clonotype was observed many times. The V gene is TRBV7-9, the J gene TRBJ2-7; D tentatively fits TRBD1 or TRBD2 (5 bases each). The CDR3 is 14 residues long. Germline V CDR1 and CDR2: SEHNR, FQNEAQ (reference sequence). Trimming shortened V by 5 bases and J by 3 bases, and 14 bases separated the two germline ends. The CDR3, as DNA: TGTGCCAGCAGCCCTCCGGGACGGTACTACGAGCAGTACGTC. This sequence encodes CASSPPGRYYEQYV.

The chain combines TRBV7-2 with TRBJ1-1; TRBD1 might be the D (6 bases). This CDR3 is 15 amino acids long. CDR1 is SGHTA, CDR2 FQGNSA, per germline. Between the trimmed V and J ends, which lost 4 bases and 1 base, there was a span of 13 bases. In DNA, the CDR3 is TGTGCCAGCAGCTCGGCGGACAGCCAGAACACTGAAGCTTTCTTT. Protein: CASSSADSQNTEAFF. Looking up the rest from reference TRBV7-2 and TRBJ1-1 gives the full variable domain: GAGVSQSPSNKVTEKGKDVELRCDPISGHTALYWYRQSLGQGLEFLIYFQGNSAPDKSGLPSDRFSAERTGGSVSTLTIQRTQQEDSAVYLCASSSADSQNTEAFFGQGTRLTVV.

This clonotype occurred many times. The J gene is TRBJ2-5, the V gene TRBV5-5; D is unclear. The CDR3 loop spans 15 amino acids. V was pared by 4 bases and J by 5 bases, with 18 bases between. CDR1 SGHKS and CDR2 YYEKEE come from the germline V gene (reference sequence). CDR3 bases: TGTGCCAGCAGCCCCCCCCCCGCGTATCATGAGACCCAGTACTTC. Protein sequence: CASSPPPAYHETQYF.

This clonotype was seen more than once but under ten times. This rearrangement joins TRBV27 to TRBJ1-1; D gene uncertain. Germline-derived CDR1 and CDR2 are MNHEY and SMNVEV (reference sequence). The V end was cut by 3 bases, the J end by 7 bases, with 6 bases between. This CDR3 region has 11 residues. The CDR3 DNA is TGTGCCAGCAGTTTCGGGGTTGAAGCTTTCTTT. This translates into CASSFGVEAFF.

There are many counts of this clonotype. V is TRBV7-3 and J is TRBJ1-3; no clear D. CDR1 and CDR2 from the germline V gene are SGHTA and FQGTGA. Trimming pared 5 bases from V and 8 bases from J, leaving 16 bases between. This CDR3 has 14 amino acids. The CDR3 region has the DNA TGTGCCAGCAGCCTGGGAGGGTCTTTGGACACCATATATTTT. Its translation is CASSLGGSLDTIYF.

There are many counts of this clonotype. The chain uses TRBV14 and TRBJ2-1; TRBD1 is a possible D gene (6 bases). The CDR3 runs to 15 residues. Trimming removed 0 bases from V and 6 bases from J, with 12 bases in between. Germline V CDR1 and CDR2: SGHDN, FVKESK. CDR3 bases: TGTGCCAGCAGCCAAGAGGGGGCGTGGGGCAATGAGCAGTTCTTC. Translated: CASSQEGAWGNEQFF.

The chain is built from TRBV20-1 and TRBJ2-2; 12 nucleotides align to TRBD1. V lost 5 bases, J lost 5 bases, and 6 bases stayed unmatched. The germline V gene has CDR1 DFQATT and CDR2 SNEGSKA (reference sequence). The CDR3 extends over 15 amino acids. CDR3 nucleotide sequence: TGCAGTGCTGGATGGGACAGGGGGCCTACCGGGGAGCTGTTTTTT. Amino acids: CSAGWDRGPTGELFF.

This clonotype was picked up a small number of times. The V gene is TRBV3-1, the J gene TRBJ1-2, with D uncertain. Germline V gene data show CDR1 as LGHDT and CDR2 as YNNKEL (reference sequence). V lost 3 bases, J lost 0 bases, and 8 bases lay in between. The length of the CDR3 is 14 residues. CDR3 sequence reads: CASSQLSANYGYTF. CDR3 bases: TGTGCCAGCAGCCAGCTAAGTGCTAACTATGGCTACACCTTC.

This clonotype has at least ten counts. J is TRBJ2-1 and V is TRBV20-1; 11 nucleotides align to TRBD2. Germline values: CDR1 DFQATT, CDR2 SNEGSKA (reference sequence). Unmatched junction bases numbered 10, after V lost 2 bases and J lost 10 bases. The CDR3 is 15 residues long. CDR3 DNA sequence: TGCAGTGCTAGACCCGTTAGCGGGGGGGCCCGAGAGCAGTTCTTC. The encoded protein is CSARPVSGGAREQFF.

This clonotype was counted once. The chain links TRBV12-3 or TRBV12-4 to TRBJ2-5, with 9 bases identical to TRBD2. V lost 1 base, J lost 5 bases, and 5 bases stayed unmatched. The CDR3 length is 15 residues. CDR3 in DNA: TGTGCCAGCAGTTTAGACCTAGCGGGATGGGAGACCCAGTACTTC. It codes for CASSLDLAGWETQYF.

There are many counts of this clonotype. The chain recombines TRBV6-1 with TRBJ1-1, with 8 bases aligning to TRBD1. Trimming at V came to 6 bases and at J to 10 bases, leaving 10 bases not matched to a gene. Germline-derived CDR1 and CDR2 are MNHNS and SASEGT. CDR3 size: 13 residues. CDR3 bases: TGTGCCAGCAGCCGACAGGGGAATGATGCAGCTTTCTTT. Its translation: CASSRQGNDAAFF.

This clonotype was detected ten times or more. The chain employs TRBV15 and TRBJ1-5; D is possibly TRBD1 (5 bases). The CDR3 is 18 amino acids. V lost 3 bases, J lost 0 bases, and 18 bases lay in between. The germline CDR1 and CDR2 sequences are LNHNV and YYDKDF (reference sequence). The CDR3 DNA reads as TGTGCCACCAGCAGTGGGGCGGGAACCTATGATAGCAATCAGCCCCAGCATTTT. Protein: CATSSGAGTYDSNQPQHF. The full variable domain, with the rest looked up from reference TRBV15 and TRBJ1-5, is DAMVIQNPRYQVTQFGKPVTLSCSQTLNHNVMYWYQQKSSQAPKLLFHYYDKDFNNEADTPDNFQSRRPNTSFCFLDIRSPGLGDTAMYLCATSSGAGTYDSNQPQHFGDGTRLSIL.

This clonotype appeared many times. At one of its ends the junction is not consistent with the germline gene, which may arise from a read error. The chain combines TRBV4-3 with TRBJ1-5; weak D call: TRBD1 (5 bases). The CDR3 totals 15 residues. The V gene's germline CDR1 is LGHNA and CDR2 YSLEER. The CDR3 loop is CASSKEGSSNQPQHF. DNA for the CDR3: TGCGCCAGCAGCAAAGAGGGGAGTAGCAATCAGCCCCAGCATTTT.

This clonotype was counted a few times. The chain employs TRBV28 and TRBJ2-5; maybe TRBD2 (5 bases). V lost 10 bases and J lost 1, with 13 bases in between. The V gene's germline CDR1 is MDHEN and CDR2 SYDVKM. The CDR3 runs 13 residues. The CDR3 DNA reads TGTGCCACCCGGCTAGGAGGCCAAGAGACCCAGTACTTC. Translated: CATRLGGQETQYF. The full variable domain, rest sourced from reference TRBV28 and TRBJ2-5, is DVKVTQSSRYLVKRTGEKVFLECVQDMDHENMFWYRQDPGLGLRLIYFSYDVKMKEKGDIPEGYSVSREKKERFSLILESASTNQTSMYLCATRLGGQETQYFGPGTRLLVL.

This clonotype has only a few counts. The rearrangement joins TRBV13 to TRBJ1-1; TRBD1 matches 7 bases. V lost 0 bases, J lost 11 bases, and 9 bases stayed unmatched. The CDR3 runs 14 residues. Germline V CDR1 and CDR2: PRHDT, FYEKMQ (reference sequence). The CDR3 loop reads CASSLGRDRRGAFF. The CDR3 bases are TGTGCCAGCAGCTTAGGGAGGGACAGACGAGGGGCTTTCTTT.

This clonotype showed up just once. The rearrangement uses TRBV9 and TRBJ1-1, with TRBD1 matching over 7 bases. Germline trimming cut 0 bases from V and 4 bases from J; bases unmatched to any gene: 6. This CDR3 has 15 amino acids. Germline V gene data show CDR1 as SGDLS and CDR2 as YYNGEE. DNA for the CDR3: TGTGCCAGCAGCGTAGGCCAGGGGGGAATCACTGAAGCTTTCTTT. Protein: CASSVGQGGITEAFF.

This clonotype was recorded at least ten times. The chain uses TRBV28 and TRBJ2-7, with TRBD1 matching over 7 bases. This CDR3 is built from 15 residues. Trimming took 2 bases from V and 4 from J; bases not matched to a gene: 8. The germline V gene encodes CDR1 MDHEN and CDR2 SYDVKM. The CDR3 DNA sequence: TGTGCCAGCAGTTTAAGAACAGGGGAAAGATACGAGCAGTACGTC. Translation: CASSLRTGERYEQYV.

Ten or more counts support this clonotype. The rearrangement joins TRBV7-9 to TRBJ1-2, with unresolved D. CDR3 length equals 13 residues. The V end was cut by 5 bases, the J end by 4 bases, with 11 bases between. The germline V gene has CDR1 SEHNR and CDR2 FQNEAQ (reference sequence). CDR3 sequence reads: CASSLRIVYGYTF. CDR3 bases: TGTGCCAGCAGCCTCAGGATAGTCTATGGCTACACCTTC.

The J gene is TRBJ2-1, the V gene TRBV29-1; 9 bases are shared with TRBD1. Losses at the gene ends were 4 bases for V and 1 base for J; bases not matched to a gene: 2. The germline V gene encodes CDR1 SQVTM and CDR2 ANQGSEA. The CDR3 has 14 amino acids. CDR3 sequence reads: CSVVDRGSYNEQFF. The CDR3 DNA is TGCAGCGTTGTGGACAGGGGTTCCTACAATGAGCAGTTCTTC.

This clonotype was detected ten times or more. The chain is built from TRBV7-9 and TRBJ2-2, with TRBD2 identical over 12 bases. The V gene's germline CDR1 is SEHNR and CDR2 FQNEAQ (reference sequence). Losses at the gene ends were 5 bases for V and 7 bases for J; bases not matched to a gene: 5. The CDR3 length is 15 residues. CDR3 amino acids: CASSRATSGGGELFF. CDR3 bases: TGTGCCAGCAGCAGAGCGACTAGCGGGGGCGGGGAGCTGTTTTTT.